Listed here is a single T cell receptor (beta chain). The data stem from a study of PD-1 blockade in classical Hodgkin lymphoma. In the study overall: Every 2 weeks, patients got 3 mg/kg intravenous nivolumab.

Repertoires were generated with immunoSEQ multiplex PCR, while TCRdb's copy carries only in-frame clones and drops some. The sample carries tens of thousands of clones, 71% recorded once. Every patient was affected by relapse after autologous stem cell transplantation, while exposure to brentuximab vedotin was not uniform. Classification of best responses gave complete response, partial response or progressive disease. V was cut by 0 bases and J by 0 bases, with 12 bases left in between. Germline CDR1 SGHDN, CDR2 FVKESK. The CDR3 contains 16 residues. V usage is TRBV14 and J usage is TRBJ2-7, with D perhaps TRBD2 (6 bases). This receptor was obtained from a human donor with classical Hodgkin lymphoma. Sequencing was performed on peripheral blood mononuclear cells (PBMCs), taken before the second cycle of nivolumab. The CDR3 nucleotides read TGTGCCAGCAGCCAAGATTCCGCGGGGCTCTCCTACGAGCAGTACTTC. This encodes CASSQDSAGLSYEQYF.